Below, 5 T cell receptor beta chains from the same sample are listed, as sequenced in a study of T cells in Graves' hyperthyroidism and ophthalmopathy. RNA transcripts served as the template for amplifying TCR beta CDR3 regions. Using the HTBI primer set, a first-round RT-PCR was run on the TCR CDR3. TCRdb fed the multiplex PCR reads into MiXCR, producing one record per CDR3 protein. Of 90,000 to 120,000 distinct CDR3 sequences in the sample, approximately 15% are singletons; the top ten hold about 42%. Sequencing was carried out using blood. The source of these receptors is a woman aged 45-60 years with Graves' hyperthyroidism.

The rearrangement uses TRBV2 and TRBJ2-5; 15 bases fit TRBD2. The ends lost 5 bases at V and 4 bases at J; junction bases unmatched: 11. Germline CDR1 and CDR2: SNHLY and FYNNEI. CDR3 length: 18 amino acids. The CDR3, as DNA: TGTGCCAGCAGTACCCCGGGACTAGCGGGAGGCACGGGAGAGACCCAGTACTTC. It is translated as CASSTPGLAGGTGETQYF.

This clonotype has only a few counts. The rearrangement links TRBV29-1 to TRBJ1-2, with a tentative D call TRBD1 (5 bases). Germline V gene lookup returns CDR1 SQVTM and CDR2 ANQGSEA. This CDR3 region has 13 residues. The V end was cut by 4 bases, the J end by 1 base, with 10 bases between. The CDR3 reads CSVGQQNNYGYTF. The CDR3 DNA follows: TGCAGCGTTGGACAGCAAAATAACTATGGCTACACCTTC.

The J gene is TRBJ2-1, the V gene TRBV5-6, with 10 bases identical to TRBD2. The CDR3 runs to 15 residues. Germline-derived CDR1 and CDR2 are SGHDT and YYEEEE. The trim removed 4 bases at V and 7 bases at J, leaving 8 bases unmatched. This CDR3 reads CASSTGLAYTNEQFF. CDR3 bases: TGTGCCAGCAGCACGGGACTAGCGTATACGAATGAGCAGTTCTTC.

This clonotype occurred many times. The chain joins TRBV20-1 to TRBJ1-1; D gene ambiguous. CDR1 and CDR2 (germline): DFQATT, SNEGSKA (reference sequence). The CDR3 length is 13 residues. With 4 bases removed from V and 4 bases from J, the gap between germline ends came to 13 bases. CDR3 amino acids: CSAIGSGATEAFF. The CDR3 DNA sequence: TGCAGTGCTATTGGATCGGGAGCCACTGAAGCTTTCTTT.

This clonotype was counted many times. J is TRBJ2-1 and V is TRBV6-1, with 8 bases fitting TRBD1. This CDR3 has 13 residues. V was clipped by 7 bases and J by 8 bases; unmatched bases: 7. CDR1 is MNHNS, CDR2 SASEGT, per germline. CDR3 residues: CASIPTGGHEQFF. DNA of the CDR3: TGTGCCAGCATCCCAACAGGGGGTCATGAGCAGTTCTTC.